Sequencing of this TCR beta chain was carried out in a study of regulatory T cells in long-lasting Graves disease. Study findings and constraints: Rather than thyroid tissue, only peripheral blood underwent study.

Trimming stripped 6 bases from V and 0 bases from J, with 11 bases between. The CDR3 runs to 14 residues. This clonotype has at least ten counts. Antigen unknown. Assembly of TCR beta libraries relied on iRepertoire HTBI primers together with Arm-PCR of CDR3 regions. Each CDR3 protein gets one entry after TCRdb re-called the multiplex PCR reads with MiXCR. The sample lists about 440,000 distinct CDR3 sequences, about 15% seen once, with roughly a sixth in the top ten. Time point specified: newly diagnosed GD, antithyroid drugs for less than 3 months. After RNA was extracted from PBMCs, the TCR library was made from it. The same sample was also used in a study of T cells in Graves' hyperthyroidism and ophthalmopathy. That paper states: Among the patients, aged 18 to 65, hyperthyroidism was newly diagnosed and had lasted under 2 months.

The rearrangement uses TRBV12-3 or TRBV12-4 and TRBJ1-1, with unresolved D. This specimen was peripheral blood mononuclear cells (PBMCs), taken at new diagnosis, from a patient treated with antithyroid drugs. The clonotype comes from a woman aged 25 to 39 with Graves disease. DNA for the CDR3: TGTGCCAGCAGCTTACGGGAGATGAACACTGAAGCTTTCTTT. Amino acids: CASSLREMNTEAFF.